A single sample gave rise to the 9 T cell receptor beta chains below, sequenced in a study of shared T cell receptors in the human thymus. Profiling relied on immunoSEQ multiplex PCR, and the TCRdb table lists in-frame clones only, not all of them. The table records 640,000 or so clones, about 87% of them present only once. These data were also filed under a second study, of human thymus T cells.

The sequenced material came from thymocytes. Source of these receptors: a boy in the first two years of life with a congenital heart defect.

The chain carries TRBV28 and TRBJ2-1, with 11 bases identical to TRBD2. Germline CDR1 reads MDHEN; CDR2 reads SYDVKM. Unmatched junction bases numbered 8, after V lost 5 bases and J lost 2 bases. The length of the CDR3 is 17 residues. Written as DNA, the CDR3 is TGTGCCAGCAGTCATTCCTTACTAGCGGGAGCCTACAATGAGCAGTTCTTC. It specifies CASSHSLLAGAYNEQFF. Variable domain in full (rest from reference TRBV28 and TRBJ2-1): DVKVTQSSRYLVKRTGEKVFLECVQDMDHENMFWYRQDPGLGLRLIYFSYDVKMKEKGDIPEGYSVSREKKERFSLILESASTNQTSMYLCASSHSLLAGAYNEQFFGPGTRLTVL.

The V call is TRBV12-2, the J call TRBJ1-1. TRBV12-2 is an annotated pseudogene. This CDR3 has 12 residues. CDR3 amino acids: CAGYVGDTEAFF. CDR3 in DNA: TGTGCAGGGTACGTTGGAGACACTGAAGCTTTCTTT.

The J gene is TRBJ2-1, the V gene TRBV28; 7 nucleotides line up with TRBD2. This CDR3 comprises 15 residues. Germline V lookup: CDR1 MDHEN, CDR2 SYDVKM. The V gene end was trimmed by 2 bases and the J gene end by 3 bases; junction bases not matched to a gene: 4. The CDR3 DNA reads as TGTGCCAGCAGTTTAGCGGGAGCCCACTACAATGAGCAGTTCTTC. As protein: CASSLAGAHYNEQFF.

The chain is built from TRBV14 and TRBJ2-1; the D gene is possibly TRBD1 (6 bases). Between the trimmed V and J ends, which lost 3 bases and 7 bases, there was a span of 13 bases. The germline CDR1 and CDR2 sequences are SGHDN and FVKESK. This CDR3 spans 14 amino acids. CDR3 loop: CASSQINRENEQFF. The DNA of the CDR3 is TGTGCCAGCAGCCAGATTAACAGGGAAAATGAGCAGTTCTTC.

The rearrangement links TRBV28 to TRBJ2-2; 12 bases are a match to TRBD2. CDR3 size: 17 residues. The ends lost 6 bases at V and 2 bases at J; junction bases unmatched: 7. CDR1 and CDR2 (germline): MDHEN, SYDVKM. The DNA of the CDR3 is TGTGCCAGCAGCTCTACTAGCGGGGGGCGAAACACCGGGGAGCTGTTTTTT. This translates into CASSSTSGGRNTGELFF.

The chain uses TRBV19 and TRBJ1-2; 7 bases agree with TRBD1. Germline trimming cut 4 bases from V and 8 bases from J; bases unmatched to any gene: 4. CDR1 and CDR2 from the germline V gene are LNHDA and SQIVND (reference sequence). The length of the CDR3 is 12 residues. The CDR3, as DNA: TGTGCCAGTAGTAAACAGGGGTCCGGCTACACCTTC. This codes for CASSKQGSGYTF.

The chain employs TRBV7-8 and TRBJ2-2, with TRBD2 matching over 8 bases. This CDR3 is 21 amino acids long. The germline gives CDR1 SGHVS, CDR2 FQNEAQ. Trimming removed 0 bases from V and 1 base from J; junction bases left unmatched: 16. In DNA form, the CDR3 reads TGTGCCAGCAGCTTAGCGCGCCCCGGGACTAGTGTACCCAAGAACACCGGGGAGCTGTTTTTT. Translating it yields CASSLARPGTSVPKNTGELFF.

The chain links TRBV19 to TRBJ2-7, with 10 bases matching TRBD1. V gave up 4 bases and J gave up 5 bases; unmatched junction bases: 8. Per the germline V gene, CDR1 is LNHDA and CDR2 is SQIVND (reference sequence). The CDR3 contains 15 residues. The CDR3 DNA sequence: TGTGCCAGTAGTACGCCGGGACAGGGGATCCACGAGCAGTACTTC. This codes for CASSTPGQGIHEQYF. Full variable domain (remainder filled in from reference TRBV19 and TRBJ2-7): DGGITQSPKYLFRKEGQNVTLSCEQNLNHDAMYWYRQDPGQGLRLIYYSQIVNDFQKGDIAEGYSVSREKKESFPLTVTSAQKNPTAFYLCASSTPGQGIHEQYFGPGTRLTVT.

The table lists this clone with a few counts. The rearrangement uses TRBV28 and TRBJ2-7, with D perhaps matching TRBD1 (6 bases). Germline CDR1 MDHEN, CDR2 SYDVKM. This CDR3 region has 14 residues. Between the trimmed V and J ends, which lost 2 bases and 4 bases, there was a span of 12 bases. The CDR3 sequence is CASSLGGTQYEQYF. The DNA of the CDR3 is TGTGCCAGCAGTTTAGGTGGGACACAATACGAGCAGTACTTC.